The 29 T cell receptor beta chains presented below share a single source sample, sequenced in a study of OX40 agonist ivuxolimab in advanced cancers. This table comes from immunoSEQ multiplex PCR, and its TCRdb copy is limited to in-frame clones, with some not included. The sample has 55,000 to 65,000 clones, approximately 90% seen once; the top ten hold roughly 0.45%. Material: CD4+ or CD8+ T cells sorted from blood, obtained in a trial of the OX40 agonist ivuxolimab. These receptor sequences come from an adult with an advanced solid tumor such as melanoma, head and neck, liver or kidney cancer.

The rearrangement links TRBV12-5 to TRBJ1-2, with 7 bases fitting TRBD1. Trimming removed 5 bases from V and 5 bases from J; junction bases left unmatched: 8. The CDR3 is 14 residues long. Looked up from germline, CDR1 is LGHNT and CDR2 is FRNRAP. The CDR3 protein is CASGMRQGLYGYTF. The CDR3 DNA sequence: TGTGCTAGTGGTATGAGACAGGGATTATATGGCTACACCTTC.

This clone was observed once. The chain links TRBV27 to TRBJ1-1, with TRBD1 matching over 11 bases. In germline, CDR1 is MNHEY, CDR2 SMNVEV (reference sequence). V was pared by 6 bases and J by 2 bases, with 17 bases of the junction left unmatched. The CDR3 runs to 19 residues. CDR3 sequence (DNA): TGTGCCAGCAGATACCTTCTACCGGGACAGGGGGGCAAAAACACTGAAGCTTTCTTT. It is translated as CASRYLLPGQGGKNTEAFF.

The gene calls are TRBV5-1 and TRBJ1-2; 7 bases map to TRBD1. CDR1 and CDR2 (germline): SGHRS, YFSETQ. The CDR3 is made up of 13 amino acids. J lost 13 bases, V lost 0 bases, and 9 bases had no gene match. CDR3 nucleotides: TGCGCCAGCAGCTTGGAGTTGAGTCAGGGGGGCACCTTC. As protein: CASSLELSQGGTF.

J is TRBJ2-5 and V is TRBV6-5; TRBD2 matches at 11 bases. Germline lookup yields CDR1 MNHEY and CDR2 SVGAGI. The V segment lost 7 bases and the J segment 11 bases; nucleotides outside the gene matches: 15. CDR3 length equals 15 residues. In DNA, the CDR3 is TGTGCCAGCAAAAGGACTAGCGGGTCTGTGGGGGAGCAGTACTTC. Translation: CASKRTSGSVGEQYF.

The chain uses TRBV5-4 and TRBJ2-3; D not resolved. Germline lookup yields CDR1 SGHNT and CDR2 YYREEE (reference sequence). The germline V and J ends were trimmed by 0 bases and 6 bases, with 8 bases remaining between them. CDR3 size: 13 residues. The CDR3 region has the DNA TGTGCCAGCAGCTTGGACGAATGGGATACGCAGTATTTT. Amino acid sequence: CASSLDEWDTQYF.

As for this clone: One junction end does not reproduce the germline sequence, and a read error may be involved. The chain has TRBV7-2 and TRBJ2-7, with TRBD1 identical over 7 bases. The CDR3 totals 15 residues. Per the germline V gene, CDR1 is SGHTA and CDR2 is FQGNSA. In nucleotides, the CDR3 is TGTGCCAGCAGTTTAGGACAGGAGAGCTCCTACGAGCAGTACTTC. Translated, it gives CASSLGQESSYEQYF.

The chain recombines TRBV5-1 with TRBJ2-5, with TRBD1 matching over 8 bases. The CDR3 sequence is 14 residues long. The junction had 5 bases not matched to a gene; V was cut back by 4 bases and J by 3 bases. CDR1 is SGHRS, CDR2 YFSETQ, per germline. CDR3 sequence reads: CASSAGTGKETQYF. The DNA for the CDR3 is TGCGCCAGCAGCGCGGGGACAGGAAAAGAGACCCAGTACTTC.

In its sample, this clone was seen once. This chain links TRBV27 with TRBJ2-3; 9 bases map to TRBD2. The CDR3 has 20 amino acids. The J segment lost 1 base and the V segment lost 3 bases, leaving 17 bases of the junction unmatched. Germline V gene sequence: CDR1 MNHEY, CDR2 SMNVEV (reference sequence). As DNA, the CDR3 is TGTGCCAGCAGTTTGGCCCCGACTAGCGGAGAGCGGTCCGGCACAGATACGCAGTATTTT. Its protein is CASSLAPTSGERSGTDTQYF.

The chain employs TRBV9 and TRBJ2-3; D ambiguous. V lost 0 bases and J lost 1, with 9 bases in between. From germline, CDR1 is SGDLS and CDR2 YYNGEE. The CDR3 spans 15 residues. CDR3 protein: CASSVAIGGTDTQYF. Written as DNA, the CDR3 is TGTGCCAGCAGCGTAGCAATTGGGGGCACAGATACGCAGTATTTT.

The chain recombines TRBV6-5 with TRBJ2-1; TRBD2 agrees at 7 bases. Losses at the gene ends were 6 bases for V and 4 bases for J; bases not matched to a gene: 9. The CDR3 length is 15 residues. Germline-derived CDR1 and CDR2 are MNHEY and SVGAGI. In nucleotides, the CDR3 is TGTGCCAGCAGGGGTTGGGGGGAGGGGTACAATGAGCAGTTCTTC. Translation gives CASRGWGEGYNEQFF.

The chain has TRBV19 and TRBJ1-2; maybe TRBD1 (5 bases). CDR1 is LNHDA, CDR2 SQIVND, per germline (reference sequence). This CDR3 contains 16 residues. Trimming shortened V by 7 bases and J by 4 bases, and 22 bases separated the two germline ends. Written as DNA, the CDR3 is TGTGCCAGTAAGACCATGAACAGGCAGGCTAGCTATGGCTACACCTTC. Residues: CASKTMNRQASYGYTF.

The chain has TRBV10-3 and TRBJ2-3; TRBD1 aligns across 9 bases. Trimming cost V 8 bases and J 4 bases; bases outside gene matches: 13. This CDR3 region has 16 residues. CDR1 and CDR2 from the germline V gene are ENHRY and SYGVKD. CDR3 amino acids: CAIGLGTGSGADTQYF. The CDR3 nucleotides are TGTGCCATCGGGCTGGGGACAGGGTCGGGAGCAGATACGCAGTATTTT.

This clone was seen once. The chain links TRBV6-4 to TRBJ1-6, with no clear D. This CDR3 is 14 amino acids long. V lost 4 bases and J lost 8, with 12 bases in between. The germline V gene has CDR1 MRHNA and CDR2 SNTAGT. The CDR3 protein is CASSASETDSPLHF. Here the CDR3 DNA reads TGTGCCAGCAGTGCGTCGGAAACGGATTCACCCCTCCACTTT.

The V call is TRBV25-1, the J call TRBJ2-3; 10 nucleotides match TRBD2. Trimming removed 3 bases from V and 2 bases from J; junction bases left unmatched: 8. Germline lookup yields CDR1 MGHDK and CDR2 SYGVNS. There are 17 residues in the CDR3. In DNA form, the CDR3 reads TGTGCCAGCAGTGATCCGGGACTAGCGAGGGCCACAGATACGCAGTATTTT. This gives the protein CASSDPGLARATDTQYF. The full variable domain, completed using reference TRBV25-1 and TRBJ2-3, is EADIYQTPRYLVIGTGKKITLECSQTMGHDKMYWYQQDPGMELHLIHYSYGVNSTEKGDLSSESTVSRIRTEHFPLTLESARPSHTSQYLCASSDPGLARATDTQYFGPGTRLTVL.

The V gene is TRBV27, the J gene TRBJ2-4; 9 nucleotides match TRBD1. The CDR3 sequence is 19 residues long. Germline V gene sequence: CDR1 MNHEY, CDR2 SMNVEV (reference sequence). Losses at the gene ends were 2 bases for V and 3 bases for J; bases not matched to a gene: 14. CDR3 in amino acids: CASSLLPDRGGFGKNIQYF. DNA of the CDR3: TGTGCCAGCAGTTTACTCCCAGACAGGGGGGGTTTCGGCAAAAACATTCAGTACTTC.

The gene calls are TRBV4-1 and TRBJ2-3, with TRBD2 matching 10 bases. J was trimmed by 1 base and V by 3 bases; bases with no gene match: 4. Germline V gene data show CDR1 as MGHRA and CDR2 as YSYEKL. CDR3 length: 16 amino acids. Here the CDR3 reads CASSQAGTSGTDTQYF. In DNA, the CDR3 is TGCGCCAGCAGCCAGGCCGGGACTAGCGGCACAGATACGCAGTATTTT.

The gene calls are TRBV7-2 and TRBJ2-7, with TRBD1 identical over 9 bases. The ends lost 1 base at V and 4 bases at J; junction bases unmatched: 2. This CDR3 spans 14 amino acids. Germline CDR1 reads SGHTA; CDR2 reads FQGNSA. CDR3 residues: CASSLVGQGYEQYF. The CDR3 DNA reads as TGTGCCAGCAGCTTAGTGGGACAGGGTTACGAGCAGTACTTC.

The J gene is TRBJ2-3, the V gene TRBV7-2; TRBD2 matches at 8 bases. Trimming took 4 bases from V and 6 from J; bases not matched to a gene: 15. This CDR3 comprises 17 residues. From germline, CDR1 is SGHTA and CDR2 FQGNSA. The CDR3 DNA sequence: TGTGCCAGCAGCTCCCTCCACGAGCGGGAGAGGTCGGATACGCAGTATTTT. Its protein product is CASSSLHERERSDTQYF.

V usage is TRBV6-1 and J usage is TRBJ2-1; TRBD2 is a possible D gene (7 bases). The germline CDR1 and CDR2 sequences are MNHNS and SASEGT. CDR3 size: 15 residues. The V and J ends lost 2 bases and 8 bases respectively, with 16 bases between them. The DNA for the CDR3 is TGTGCCAGCAGTGAACAGAGGGGGGGGAGGTATGAGCAGTTCTTC. Amino acids: CASSEQRGGRYEQFF.

The J gene is TRBJ1-5, the V gene TRBV18; 8 bases fit TRBD1. CDR1 and CDR2 from the germline V gene are KGHSH and LQKENI. This CDR3 is 15 amino acids long. J was trimmed by 2 bases and V by 0 bases; bases with no gene match: 0. The CDR3 coding sequence is TGTGCCAGCTCACCACCGGGACAGGGCAATCAGCCCCAGCATTTT. The encoded protein is CASSPPGQGNQPQHF.

The genes are TRBV28 and TRBJ1-2; D is uncertain. The V gene lost 2 bases and the J gene lost 0 bases, with 16 bases spanning the gap. The CDR3 loop spans 17 amino acids. Germline V gene sequence: CDR1 MDHEN, CDR2 SYDVKM. CDR3 nucleotide sequence: TGTGCCAGCAGTTTAAGTAGCTTCGGGCAGACTAACTATGGCTACACCTTC. Its translation: CASSLSSFGQTNYGYTF.

This sequence joins TRBV19 and TRBJ1-3; unclear D gene. Per the germline V gene, CDR1 is LNHDA and CDR2 is SQIVND (reference sequence). The CDR3 spans 14 residues. Trimming stripped 5 bases from V and 0 bases from J, with 8 bases between. CDR3 protein: CASSVISSGNTIYF. CDR3 sequence (DNA): TGTGCCAGTAGTGTAATCAGCTCTGGAAACACCATATATTTT.

The V call is TRBV29-1, the J call TRBJ2-1, with 8 bases aligning to TRBD2. The V segment lost 4 bases and the J segment 4 bases; nucleotides outside the gene matches: 9. The V gene's germline CDR1 is SQVTM and CDR2 ANQGSEA. This CDR3 has 15 amino acids. CDR3 sequence: CSVAHTSGPYNEQFF. For the CDR3, the DNA is TGCAGCGTTGCCCATACTAGCGGCCCGTACAATGAGCAGTTCTTC.

The V gene is TRBV11-3, the J gene TRBJ2-1, with 13 bases identical to TRBD2. The ends lost 5 bases at V and 7 bases at J; junction bases unmatched: 5. The CDR3 is made up of 15 amino acids. CDR1 and CDR2 from the germline V gene are SGHNT and YENEEA. The CDR3 here is CASSRTSGSVNEQFF. The CDR3 DNA sequence: TGTGCCAGCAGCCGGACTAGCGGGAGTGTTAATGAGCAGTTCTTC.

The genes are TRBV7-6 and TRBJ2-1; the D gene is possibly TRBD2 (5 bases). The CDR3 is 13 amino acids. Germline loops: CDR1 SGHVS, CDR2 FNYEAQ. V gave up 3 bases and J gave up 5 bases, with 8 bases separating them. CDR3 coding DNA: TGTGCCAGCAGCTTGGACGGGAACAATGAGCAGTTCTTC. Encoded protein: CASSLDGNNEQFF. Combining the CDR3 with reference TRBV7-6 and TRBJ2-1 gives the whole variable domain GAGVSQSPRYKVTKRGQDVALRCDPISGHVSLYWYRQALGQGPEFLTYFNYEAQQDKSGLPNDRFSAERPEGSISTLTIQRTEQRDSAMYRCASSLDGNNEQFFGPGTRLTVL.

This sequence joins TRBV7-2 and TRBJ2-5; 8 bases map to TRBD1. The CDR3 contains 15 residues. V was pared by 4 bases and J by 4 bases, with 8 bases of the junction left unmatched. Germline CDR1 reads SGHTA; CDR2 reads FQGNSA. The DNA of the CDR3 is TGTGCCAGCAGCTCAAGTGGACAGGGCAGAGAGACCCAGTACTTC. Encoded protein: CASSSSGQGRETQYF.

This clone was observed once. J is TRBJ2-1 and V is TRBV30; possibly TRBD2 for D (5 bases). From germline, CDR1 is GTSNPN and CDR2 SVGIG (reference sequence). CDR3 length: 12 amino acids. Trimming cost V 4 bases and J 8 bases, with 12 bases left between them. The CDR3 here is CAWTHTGDEQFF. In nucleotides, the CDR3 is TGTGCCTGGACCCACACCGGGGATGAGCAGTTCTTC.

This clone was counted once. This chain connects TRBV7-2 to TRBJ2-4; TRBD1 might be the D (6 bases). Trimming cost V 5 bases and J 9 bases, with 17 bases left between them. Germline lookup yields CDR1 SGHTA and CDR2 FQGNSA. The CDR3 totals 14 residues. CDR3 sequence (DNA): TGTGCCAGCAGCCTCGACAGGACGAAACTCATTCAGTACTTC. This encodes CASSLDRTKLIQYF.

The rearrangement joins TRBV7-7 to TRBJ2-1; 7 bases agree with TRBD1. This CDR3 has 15 residues. V shed 5 bases and J 2 bases; nucleotides not matched to a gene: 6. Germline values: CDR1 SSHAT, CDR2 FNYEAQ (reference sequence). In DNA, the CDR3 is TGTGCCAGCAGCCCGCAGACAGGGACCTACAATGAGCAGTTCTTC. Amino acids: CASSPQTGTYNEQFF.